Listed below are T cell receptor beta chains from one sample, sequenced in a study of T-cell memory formation after mild COVID-19. TCRdb reanalysed the 5' RACE reads using MiXCR and keeps one entry per CDR3 protein. This sample yields more than 300,000 distinct CDR3 sequences, of which around 15% are seen a single time; 22% belongs to the top ten. The sequenced sample consisted of PBMCs or a T cell subset sorted from them (not recorded which). The receptors were sampled from a man in his late teens or twenties who had mild COVID-19 (a few samples of this study predate the infection). Cell type and time point are not known. The CDR3 runs from the conserved cysteine through the conserved F or W. The D gene is left open where the match is weak. Expanded clones are given a class, and other clones once, few, many or no size at all.

clone size	V gene	J gene	D gene	CDR3 protein	CDR3 DNA
few	TRBV20-1	TRBJ2-5	TRBD2	CSARVPPRGGETQYF	TGCAGTGCTAGAGTCCCCCCCCGGGGGGGAGAGACCCAGTACTTC
few	TRBV6-5	TRBJ1-2	NA	CASSYVGGYTF	TGTGCCAGCAGTTACGTGGGTGGCTACACCTTC
few	TRBV7-7	TRBJ2-2	NA	CASSASWTGELFF	TGTGCTAGCAGCGCCTCGTGGACCGGGGAGCTGTTTTTT
NA	TRBV4-1	TRBJ1-1	TRBD1	CASSQTEIGQVGMLF	TGCGCCAGCAGCCAAACCGAGATCGGACAGGTGGGTATGCTCTTT
few	TRBV12-3/TRBV12-4	TRBJ1-1	NA	CASSPQWVNRAFF	TGTGCCAGCAGCCCCCAGTGGGTCAACAGGGCCTTCTTT
NA	TRBV20-1	TRBJ2-5	TRBD2	CSARDRRGAAETQYF	TGCAGTGCTAGAGATCGGCGGGGGGCCGCGGAGACCCAGTACTTC
NA	TRBV3-1	TRBJ1-5	NA	CASSQESQPNQPQHF	TGTGCCAGCAGCCAAGAGAGTCAGCCCAATCAGCCCCAGCATTTT
NA	TRBV19	TRBJ2-7	TRBD2	CASSSSGLAYEQYF	TGTGCCAGTAGCAGTTCGGGACTAGCCTACGAGCAGTACTTC
few	TRBV4-1	TRBJ2-3	TRBD2	CASSGGGGQADTQYF	TGCGCCAGCAGCGGCGGCGGGGGGCAAGCAGATACGCAGTATTTT
NA	TRBV29-1	TRBJ2-1	TRBD1	CSVVRDRGYNEQFF	TGCAGCGTTGTGCGGGACAGGGGCTACAATGAGCAGTTCTTC
NA	TRBV7-9	TRBJ2-5	TRBD1	CASSLGDRGQETQYF	TGTGCCAGCAGCTTAGGGGACAGGGGGCAAGAGACCCAGTACTTC
NA	TRBV12-3/TRBV12-4	TRBJ1-2	NA	CASSLMSGPYGYTF	TGTGCCAGCAGTTTAATGTCAGGGCCCTATGGCTACACCTTC
NA	TRBV7-3	TRBJ2-3	TRBD1	CASSPGQGPGDTQYF	TGTGCCAGCAGCCCGGGACAGGGGCCCGGAGATACGCAGTATTTT
NA	TRBV7-9	TRBJ2-1	NA	CASSPVSASGEQFF	TGTGCCAGCAGCCCGGTTTCGGCATCCGGCGAGCAGTTCTTC
many	TRBV5-1	TRBJ2-1	NA	CASSFEGPLGNEQFF	TGCGCCAGCAGCTTTGAGGGCCCCCTGGGAAATGAGCAGTTCTTC
NA	TRBV11-2	TRBJ2-3	TRBD2	CASRPAGGYTDTQYF	TGTGCCAGCCGACCGGCGGGGGGATACACAGATACGCAGTATTTT
NA	TRBV6-5	TRBJ1-2	NA	CASARANYGYTF	TGTGCCAGCGCCCGAGCTAACTATGGCTACACCTTC
few	TRBV12-3/TRBV12-4	TRBJ1-4	NA	CASSLSDSREKLFF	TGTGCCAGCAGTTTAAGTGACAGTAGGGAAAAACTGTTTTTT
NA	TRBV13	TRBJ1-2	TRBD1	CASSAGGTERYGYTF	TGTGCCAGCAGCGCCGGCGGGACAGAACGATATGGCTACACCTTC
few	TRBV7-7	TRBJ2-1	TRBD2	CASSLGTSGAHNEQFF	TGTGCCAGCAGCCTCGGGACTAGCGGGGCCCACAATGAGCAGTTCTTC
NA	TRBV29-1	TRBJ2-2	TRBD1	CSARDRDTGEMFF	TGCAGCGCCCGGGACAGGGATACCGGGGAGATGTTTTTT
few	TRBV5-1	TRBJ2-5	TRBD2	CASSLVSGGPGVETQYF	TGCGCCAGCAGCCTCGTTAGCGGGGGGCCGGGGGTTGAGACCCAGTACTTC
once	TRBV6-5	TRBJ1-1	NA	CASSYSITGTYRAFF	TGTGCCAGCAGTTACTCGATTACGGGGACTTATAGGGCTTTCTTT
few	TRBV10-3	TRBJ2-3	NA	CAISERLRGRTDTQYF	TGTGCCATCAGTGAGAGACTCAGGGGTAGGACAGATACGCAGTATTTT
few	TRBV9	TRBJ1-2	NA	CASSVAREVIPQRSGYTF	TGTGCCAGCAGCGTAGCCAGGGAGGTAATCCCTCAGCGGAGTGGCTACACCTTC
NA	TRBV4-3	TRBJ1-5	NA	CAISQDQRGFQPQHF	TGCGCCATCAGCCAAGATCAAAGAGGATTTCAGCCCCAGCATTTT
NA	TRBV11-2	TRBJ2-2	NA	CASSLVYGIGAGELFF	TGTGCCAGCAGCTTAGTGTATGGTATCGGCGCCGGGGAGCTGTTTTTT
NA	TRBV7-2	TRBJ2-2	NA	CASSTQRPGELFF	TGTGCCAGCAGCACACAGAGGCCCGGGGAGCTGTTTTTT
few	TRBV6-5	TRBJ1-6	NA	CASSYSGPGSPLHF	TGTGCCAGCAGTTACAGCGGGCCGGGGTCACCCCTCCACTTT
many	TRBV5-1	TRBJ1-1	NA	CASSLVLGADTEAFF	TGCGCCAGCAGCTTGGTTTTAGGGGCGGACACTGAAGCTTTCTTT
few	TRBV4-3	TRBJ1-1	NA	CASSQENNMNTEAFF	TGCGCCAGCAGCCAAGAGAATAACATGAACACTGAAGCTTTCTTT
few	TRBV5-4	TRBJ2-3	NA	CASSPPGLSDTQYF	TGTGCCAGCAGCCCGCCGGGACTCTCAGATACGCAGTATTTT
few	TRBV5-1	TRBJ1-1	NA	CASSSQVATEAFF	TGCGCCAGCAGCTCGCAGGTGGCCACTGAAGCTTTCTTT
few	TRBV11-2	TRBJ1-2	TRBD1	CASSLLQGGYGYTF	TGTGCCAGCAGCTTGCTCCAGGGGGGCTATGGCTACACCTTC
few	TRBV7-2	TRBJ1-1	NA	CASIHLPGNLYTEAFF	TGTGCCAGCATCCATTTACCAGGGAACCTCTACACTGAAGCTTTCTTT
many	TRBV27	TRBJ1-2	NA	CASSPDEGYYGYTF	TGTGCCAGCAGCCCAGACGAGGGCTACTATGGCTACACCTTC
few	TRBV12-3/TRBV12-4	TRBJ2-5	NA	CASSLDGARFGTQYF	TGTGCCAGCAGTTTAGACGGGGCCAGATTCGGGACCCAGTACTTC
NA	TRBV7-9	TRBJ1-5	NA	CASSLGDLRPQHF	TGTGCCAGCAGCTTAGGGGATCTGAGGCCCCAGCATTTT